The clone carrying this T cell receptor beta chain showed up many times. Antigen: not known. The data were taken from a study of CD8+CD57+ T cells in acquired aplastic anemia. Study background: DNA from sorted CD4+ and CD8+ cells averaged approximately 3.5 ug.

Genomic DNA was employed as the template in profiling TCR beta VDJ and CDR3. TCRdb fed the reads into MiXCR, producing one record per CDR3 protein. Among under 150,000 distinct CDR3 sequences, nearly 40% were seen once, and the ten largest hold under 3%. For sequencing, patients were chosen who had shown expansion of CD8+CD57+ cells by flow cytometry. As a group, the patients uniformly had severe acquired aplastic anemia. The study sampled blood from patients who had received no therapy. The CDR3 consists of 15 residues. V lost 0 bases and J lost 1, with 9 bases in between. Germline CDR1 and CDR2: SGHTA and FQGTGA. General observations from the study: No significant patient-versus-control difference appeared in CD8+ Simpson's diversity.

This sequence joins TRBV7-3 and TRBJ1-1; TRBD1 is a possible D gene (5 bases). The receptor was isolated from a human donor with aplastic anemia. The source material was sorted CD4+, CD8+, or CD8+CD57+ T cells (not recorded which) from PBMCs. CDR3 coding DNA: TGTGCCAGCAGCTTAACGAGGACACCGAACACTGAAGCTTTCTTT. This translates into CASSLTRTPNTEAFF.